This T cell receptor beta chain was sequenced in a study of graft-versus-host responses after intestinal transplantation. Turning to the study itself: The transplants performed in recipients were multivisceral, liver-intestinal, or isolated intestinal. The whole recipient group had anti-thymocyte globulin induction followed by tacrolimus and steroids for three to four years.

Clones were sequenced by immunoSEQ multiplex PCR, and TCRdb holds only the in-frame ones, with some missing. The data show 60,000 to 75,000 clones, around 90% seen once. Overall study results and limits: Early declines in HvG clones that occurred post-transplant were associated with peak circulating GvH clone levels.

Intraepithelial plus lamina propria lymphocytes were released by processing graft tissue. CDR3 size: 12 residues. Germline CDR1 and CDR2: WSHSY and SAAADI. V was clipped by 8 bases and J by 1 base, with 8 bases between them. Concerning this clone itself: Its antigen is unidentified.

This receptor was obtained from a human patient who received an intestinal transplant, so some T cells may come from the graft donor. The chain is built from TRBV10-2 and TRBJ2-5; D is unclear. The sample was ileum tissue, taken roughly 390 days after transplant. The CDR3 DNA reads TGCGCCAGCGGGAACAGCCAAGAGACCCAGTACTTC. Protein: CASGNSQETQYF.